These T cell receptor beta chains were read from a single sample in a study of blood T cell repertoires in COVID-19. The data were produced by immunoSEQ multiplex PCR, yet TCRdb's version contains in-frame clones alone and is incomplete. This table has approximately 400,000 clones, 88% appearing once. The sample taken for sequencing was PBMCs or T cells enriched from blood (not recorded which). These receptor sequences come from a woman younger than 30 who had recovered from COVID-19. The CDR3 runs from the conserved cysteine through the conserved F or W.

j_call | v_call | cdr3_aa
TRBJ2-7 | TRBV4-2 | CASSQSMVFGGGSYEQYF
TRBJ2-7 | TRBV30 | CAWSDTFYEQYF
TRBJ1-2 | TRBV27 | CASSLSGRGLGYTF
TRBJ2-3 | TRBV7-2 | CASSLGLAVDTQYF
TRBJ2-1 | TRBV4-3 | CASSQNSGGTYNEQFF
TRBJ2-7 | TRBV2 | CASSEGRGLYEQYF
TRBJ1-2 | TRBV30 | CAWTTGGSSGYTF
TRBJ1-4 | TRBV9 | CASSVGGIGEKLFF
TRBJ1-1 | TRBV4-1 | CASSQARYFQGSSTEAFF
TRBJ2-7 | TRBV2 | CASRGDRGLSYEQYF
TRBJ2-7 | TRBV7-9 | CASSHSASNEQYF
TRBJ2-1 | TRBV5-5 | CASSGTGSYNEQFF
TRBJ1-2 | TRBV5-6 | CASSPWPGTGGEYGYGYTF
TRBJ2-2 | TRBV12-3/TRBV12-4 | CASSLTSTGELFF
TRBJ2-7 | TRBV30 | CAWSGTSGGYEQYF
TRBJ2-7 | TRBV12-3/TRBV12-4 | CASSLGGPYEQYF